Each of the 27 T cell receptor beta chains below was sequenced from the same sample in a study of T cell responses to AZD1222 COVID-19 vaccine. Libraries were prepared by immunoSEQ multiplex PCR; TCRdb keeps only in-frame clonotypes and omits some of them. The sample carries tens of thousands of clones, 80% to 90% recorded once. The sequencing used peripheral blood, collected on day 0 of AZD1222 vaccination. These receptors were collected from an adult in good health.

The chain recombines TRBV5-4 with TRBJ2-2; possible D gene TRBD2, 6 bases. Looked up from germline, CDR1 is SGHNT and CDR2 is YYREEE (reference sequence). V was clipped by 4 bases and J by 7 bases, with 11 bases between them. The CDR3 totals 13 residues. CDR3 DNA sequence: TGTGCCAGCAGCGTAGTCGGGGGCGGGGAGCTGTTTTTT. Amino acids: CASSVVGGGELFF.

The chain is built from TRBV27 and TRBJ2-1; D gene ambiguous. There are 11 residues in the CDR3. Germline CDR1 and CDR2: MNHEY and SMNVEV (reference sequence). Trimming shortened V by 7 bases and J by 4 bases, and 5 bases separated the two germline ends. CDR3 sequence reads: CASIQYNEQFF. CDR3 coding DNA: TGTGCCAGCATTCAGTACAATGAGCAGTTCTTC.

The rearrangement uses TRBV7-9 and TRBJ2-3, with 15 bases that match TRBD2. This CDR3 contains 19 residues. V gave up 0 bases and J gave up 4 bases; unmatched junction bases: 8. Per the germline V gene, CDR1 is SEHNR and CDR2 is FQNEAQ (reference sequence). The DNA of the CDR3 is TGTGCCAGCAGCTTAGCGAGGACTAGCGGGAGGGCCACGGCAGATACGCAGTATTTT. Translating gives CASSLARTSGRATADTQYF.

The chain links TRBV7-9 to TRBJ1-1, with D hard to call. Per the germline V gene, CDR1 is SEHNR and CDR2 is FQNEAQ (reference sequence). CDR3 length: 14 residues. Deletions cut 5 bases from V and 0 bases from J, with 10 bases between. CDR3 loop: CASSKDIMNTEAFF. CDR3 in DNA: TGTGCCAGCAGCAAAGACATTATGAACACTGAAGCTTTCTTT.

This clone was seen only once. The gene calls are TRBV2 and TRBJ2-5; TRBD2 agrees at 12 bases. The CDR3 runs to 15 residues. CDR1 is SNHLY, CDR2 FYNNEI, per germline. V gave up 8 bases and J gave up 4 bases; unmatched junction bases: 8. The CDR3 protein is CASGLSTSGGETQYF. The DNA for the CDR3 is TGTGCCAGCGGACTTTCGACTAGCGGGGGAGAGACCCAGTACTTC.

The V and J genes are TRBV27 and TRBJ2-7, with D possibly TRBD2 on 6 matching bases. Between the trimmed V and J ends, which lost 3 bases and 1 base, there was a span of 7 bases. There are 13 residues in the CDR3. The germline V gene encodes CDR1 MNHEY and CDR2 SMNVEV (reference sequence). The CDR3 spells CASSLEGSYEQYF. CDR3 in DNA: TGTGCCAGCAGTTTGGAGGGATCCTACGAGCAGTACTTC.

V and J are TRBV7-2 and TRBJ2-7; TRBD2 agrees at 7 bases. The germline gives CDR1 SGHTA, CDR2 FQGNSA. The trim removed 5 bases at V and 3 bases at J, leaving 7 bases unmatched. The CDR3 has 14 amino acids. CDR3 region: CASSAGTNNYEQYF. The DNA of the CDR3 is TGTGCCAGCAGCGCCGGGACTAACAACTACGAGCAGTACTTC.

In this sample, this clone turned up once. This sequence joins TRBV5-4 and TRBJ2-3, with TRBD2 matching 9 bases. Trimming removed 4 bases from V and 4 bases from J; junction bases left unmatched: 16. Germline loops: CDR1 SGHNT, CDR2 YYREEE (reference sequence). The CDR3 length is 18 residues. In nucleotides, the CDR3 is TGTGCCAGCAGCCAGAAAGGACTAGCGAAAGAGGAGGCAGATACGCAGTATTTT. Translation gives CASSQKGLAKEEADTQYF.

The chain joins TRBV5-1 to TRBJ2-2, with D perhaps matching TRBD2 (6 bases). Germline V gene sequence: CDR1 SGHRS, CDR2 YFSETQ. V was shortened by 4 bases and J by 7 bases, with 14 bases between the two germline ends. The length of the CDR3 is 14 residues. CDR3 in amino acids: CASSGTARGGELFF. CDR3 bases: TGCGCCAGCAGCGGGACGGCGCGGGGCGGGGAGCTGTTTTTT. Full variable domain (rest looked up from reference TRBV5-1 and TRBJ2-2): KAGVTQTPRYLIKTRGQQVTLSCSPISGHRSVSWYQQTPGQGLQFLFEYFSETQRNKGNFPGRFSGRQFSNSRSEMNVSTLELGDSALYLCASSGTARGGELFFGEGSRLTVL.

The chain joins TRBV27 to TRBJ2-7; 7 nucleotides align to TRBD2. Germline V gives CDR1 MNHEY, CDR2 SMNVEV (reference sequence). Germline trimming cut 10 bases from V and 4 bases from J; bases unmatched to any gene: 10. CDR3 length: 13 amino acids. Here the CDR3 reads CATRGGSRYEQYF. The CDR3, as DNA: TGTGCCACCCGCGGGGGTTCAAGATACGAGCAGTACTTC.

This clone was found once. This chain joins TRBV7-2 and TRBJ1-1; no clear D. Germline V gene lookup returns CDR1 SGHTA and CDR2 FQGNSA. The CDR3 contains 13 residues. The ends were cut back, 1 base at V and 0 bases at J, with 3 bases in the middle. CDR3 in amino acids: CASSLELNTEAFF. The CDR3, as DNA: TGTGCCAGCAGCTTAGAACTGAACACTGAAGCTTTCTTT. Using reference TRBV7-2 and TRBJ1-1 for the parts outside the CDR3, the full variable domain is GAGVSQSPSNKVTEKGKDVELRCDPISGHTALYWYRQSLGQGLEFLIYFQGNSAPDKSGLPSDRFSAERTGGSVSTLTIQRTQQEDSAVYLCASSLELNTEAFFGQGTRLTVV.

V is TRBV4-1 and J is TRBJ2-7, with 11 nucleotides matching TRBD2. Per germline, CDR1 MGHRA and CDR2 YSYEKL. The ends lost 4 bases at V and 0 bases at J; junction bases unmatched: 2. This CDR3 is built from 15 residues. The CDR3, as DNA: TGCGCCAGCAGCCTCACTAGCGGGAGCTCCTACGAGCAGTACTTC. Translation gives CASSLTSGSSYEQYF.

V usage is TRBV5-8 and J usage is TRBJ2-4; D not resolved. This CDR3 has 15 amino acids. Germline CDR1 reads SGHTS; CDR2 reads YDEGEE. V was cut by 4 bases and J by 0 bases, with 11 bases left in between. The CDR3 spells CASSHQPLAKNIQYF. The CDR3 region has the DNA TGTGCCAGCAGCCATCAGCCTTTAGCCAAAAACATTCAGTACTTC.

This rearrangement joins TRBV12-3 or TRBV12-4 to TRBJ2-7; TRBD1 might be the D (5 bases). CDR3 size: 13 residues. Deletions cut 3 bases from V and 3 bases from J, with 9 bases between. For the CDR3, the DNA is TGTGCCAGCAGTTTTCAGGGATTCTACGAGCAGTACTTC. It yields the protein CASSFQGFYEQYF.

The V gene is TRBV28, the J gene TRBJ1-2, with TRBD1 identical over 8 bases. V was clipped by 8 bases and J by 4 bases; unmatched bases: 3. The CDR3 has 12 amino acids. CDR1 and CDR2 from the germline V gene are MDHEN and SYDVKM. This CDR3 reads CASFGQGYGYTF. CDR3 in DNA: TGTGCCAGCTTTGGACAGGGCTATGGCTACACCTTC.

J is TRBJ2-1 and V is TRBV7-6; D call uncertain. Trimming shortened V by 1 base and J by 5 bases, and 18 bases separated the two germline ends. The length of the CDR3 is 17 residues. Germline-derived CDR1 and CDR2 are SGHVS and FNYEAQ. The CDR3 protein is CASSLGPLNGFDNEQFF. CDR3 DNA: TGTGCCAGCAGCTTAGGACCCCTGAATGGGTTCGACAATGAGCAGTTCTTC.

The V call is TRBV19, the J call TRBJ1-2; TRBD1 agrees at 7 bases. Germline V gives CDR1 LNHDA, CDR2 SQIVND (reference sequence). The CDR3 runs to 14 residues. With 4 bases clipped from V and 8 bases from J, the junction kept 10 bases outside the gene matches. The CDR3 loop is CASSNWGDSDGYTF. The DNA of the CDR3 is TGTGCCAGTAGTAACTGGGGGGACAGCGACGGCTACACCTTC.

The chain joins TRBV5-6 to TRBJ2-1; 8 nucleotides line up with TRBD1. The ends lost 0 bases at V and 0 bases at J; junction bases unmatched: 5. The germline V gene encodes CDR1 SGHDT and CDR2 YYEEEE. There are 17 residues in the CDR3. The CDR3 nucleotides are TGTGCCAGCAGCTTGGAGGGACAGGCGAGCTCCTACAATGAGCAGTTCTTC. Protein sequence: CASSLEGQASSYNEQFF.

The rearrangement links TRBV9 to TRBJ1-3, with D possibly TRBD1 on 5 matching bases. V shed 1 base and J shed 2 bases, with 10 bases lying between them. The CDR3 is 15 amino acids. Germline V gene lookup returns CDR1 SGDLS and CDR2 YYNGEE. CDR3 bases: TGTGCCAGCAGCGTAATGCCAGGGACTGGAAACACCATATATTTT. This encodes CASSVMPGTGNTIYF.

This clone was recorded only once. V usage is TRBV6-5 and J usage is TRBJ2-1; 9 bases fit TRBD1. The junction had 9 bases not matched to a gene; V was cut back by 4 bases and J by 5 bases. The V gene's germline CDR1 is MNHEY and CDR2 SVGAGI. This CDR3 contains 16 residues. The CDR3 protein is CASSFSGTGLNNEQFF. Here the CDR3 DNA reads TGTGCCAGCAGTTTTTCCGGGACAGGGTTAAACAATGAGCAGTTCTTC.

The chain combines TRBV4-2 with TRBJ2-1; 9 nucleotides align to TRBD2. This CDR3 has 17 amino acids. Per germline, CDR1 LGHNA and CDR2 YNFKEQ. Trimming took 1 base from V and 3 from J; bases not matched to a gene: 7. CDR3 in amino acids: CASSQAAGTSSYNEQFF. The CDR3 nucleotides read TGTGCCAGCAGCCAAGCTGCCGGGACTAGCAGCTACAATGAGCAGTTCTTC.

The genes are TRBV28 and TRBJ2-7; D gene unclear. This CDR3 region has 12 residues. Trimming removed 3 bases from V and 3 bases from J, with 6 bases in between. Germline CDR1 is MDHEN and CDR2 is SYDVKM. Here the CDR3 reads CASSLGFYEQYF. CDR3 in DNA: TGTGCCAGCAGTTTGGGTTTCTACGAGCAGTACTTC.

The CDR3 sequence: CASVAGNTGELFF. CDR3 nucleotide sequence: TGTGCCAGCGTAGCGGGCAACACCGGGGAGCTGTTTTTT. V is TRBV28 and J is TRBJ2-2; 7 nucleotides line up with TRBD2. Looked up from germline, CDR1 is MDHEN and CDR2 is SYDVKM. This CDR3 is built from 13 residues. The J segment lost 2 bases and the V segment lost 8 bases, leaving 2 bases of the junction unmatched.

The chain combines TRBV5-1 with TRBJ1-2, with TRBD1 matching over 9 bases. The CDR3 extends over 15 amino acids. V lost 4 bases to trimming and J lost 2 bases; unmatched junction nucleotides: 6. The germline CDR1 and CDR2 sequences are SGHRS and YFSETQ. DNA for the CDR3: TGCGCCAGCAGCGATCCGGGACAGGGAAACTATGGCTACACCTTC. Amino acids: CASSDPGQGNYGYTF.

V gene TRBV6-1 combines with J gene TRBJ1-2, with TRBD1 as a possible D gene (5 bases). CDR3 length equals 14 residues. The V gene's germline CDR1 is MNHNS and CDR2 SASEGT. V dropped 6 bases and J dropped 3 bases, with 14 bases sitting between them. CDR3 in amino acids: CASRNHQGDYGYTF. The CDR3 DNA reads TGTGCCAGCAGAAATCATCAGGGAGACTATGGCTACACCTTC.

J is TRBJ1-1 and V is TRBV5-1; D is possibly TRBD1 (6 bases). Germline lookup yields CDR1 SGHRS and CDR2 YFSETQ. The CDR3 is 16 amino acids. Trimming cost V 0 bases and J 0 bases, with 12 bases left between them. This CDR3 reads CASSLALGAMNTEAFF. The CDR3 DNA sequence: TGCGCCAGCAGCTTGGCCCTGGGGGCCATGAACACTGAAGCTTTCTTT.

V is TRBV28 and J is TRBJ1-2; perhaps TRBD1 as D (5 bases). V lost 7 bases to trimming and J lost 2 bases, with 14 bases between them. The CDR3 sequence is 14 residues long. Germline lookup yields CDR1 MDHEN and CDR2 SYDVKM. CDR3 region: CASTLGAGNYGYTF. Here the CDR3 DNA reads TGTGCCAGCACCCTTGGGGCAGGGAACTATGGCTACACCTTC.